This T cell receptor beta chain was captured in a study of T cells expressing NK-cell markers. Turning to the study itself: Among the eight sequenced donors, seven tested HCMV-seropositive and one tested seronegative. Whole-study results and caveats: Of the CD8+ T cell pool in several donors, about 1.0-7.0% was accounted for by dominant NKG2C+ clonotypes.

The CDR3 contains 16 residues. Germline V CDR1 and CDR2: SGHTA, FQGTGA. As for this clonotype: No antigen is known for it.

TCRdb re-called the 5' RACE reads and gives one entry per CDR3 protein, without DNA. This sample contains about 460,000 distinct CDR3 sequences. The gene calls are TRBV7-3 and TRBJ2-2; TCRdb's D gene call, TRBD2, goes unchecked for lack of DNA. The sequence was collected from a woman in her 50s in good health. The sequenced sample was blood T cells: a sorted CD56 or NKG2C T cell subset, CD4+ or CD8+ T cells, or bulk PBMC T cells (not recorded which). This chain's CDR3 is CASSLMQAGVAGELFF.